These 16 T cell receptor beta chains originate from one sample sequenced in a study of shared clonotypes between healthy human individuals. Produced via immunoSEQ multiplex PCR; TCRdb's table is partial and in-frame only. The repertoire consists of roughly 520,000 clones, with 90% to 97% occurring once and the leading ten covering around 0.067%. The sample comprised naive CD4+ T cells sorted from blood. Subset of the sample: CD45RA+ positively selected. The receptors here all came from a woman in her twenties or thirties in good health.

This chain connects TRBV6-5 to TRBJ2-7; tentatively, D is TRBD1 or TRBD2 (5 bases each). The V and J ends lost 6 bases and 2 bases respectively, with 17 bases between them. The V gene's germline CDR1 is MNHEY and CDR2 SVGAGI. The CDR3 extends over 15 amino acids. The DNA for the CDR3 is TGTGCCAGCAGAGAGGGGCCAGCCGTAACCTACGAGCAGTACTTC. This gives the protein CASREGPAVTYEQYF.

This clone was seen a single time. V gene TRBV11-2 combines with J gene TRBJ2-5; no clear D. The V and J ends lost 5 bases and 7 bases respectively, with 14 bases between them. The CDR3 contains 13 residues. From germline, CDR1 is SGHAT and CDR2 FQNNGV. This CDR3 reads CASSPGDLGTQYF. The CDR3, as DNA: TGTGCCAGCAGCCCCGGTGACCTAGGGACCCAGTACTTC.

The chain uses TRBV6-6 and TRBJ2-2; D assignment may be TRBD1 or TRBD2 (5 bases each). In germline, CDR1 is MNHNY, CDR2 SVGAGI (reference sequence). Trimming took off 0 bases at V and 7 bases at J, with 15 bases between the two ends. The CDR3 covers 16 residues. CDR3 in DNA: TGTGCCAGCAGTTACTCCCTAGCAGGGAGCGGCGGGGAGCTGTTTTTT. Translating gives CASSYSLAGSGGELFF.

The CDR3 nucleotides read TGTGCCAGCAGCTTACGGGGCCTAGCGGATTACGAGCAGTACTTC. It yields the protein CASSLRGLADYEQYF. The chain is built from TRBV11-2 and TRBJ2-7, with 7 bases aligning to TRBD2. This CDR3 is 15 amino acids long. Germline CDR1 and CDR2: SGHAT and FQNNGV. V shed 2 bases and J 4 bases; nucleotides not matched to a gene: 8.

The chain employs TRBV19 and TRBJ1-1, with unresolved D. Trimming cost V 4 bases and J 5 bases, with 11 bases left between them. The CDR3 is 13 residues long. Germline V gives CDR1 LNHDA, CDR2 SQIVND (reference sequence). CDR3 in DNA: TGTGCCAGTAGTAAGGCACAAGGGACTGAAGCTTTCTTT. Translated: CASSKAQGTEAFF. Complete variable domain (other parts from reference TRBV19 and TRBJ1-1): DGGITQSPKYLFRKEGQNVTLSCEQNLNHDAMYWYRQDPGQGLRLIYYSQIVNDFQKGDIAEGYSVSREKKESFPLTVTSAQKNPTAFYLCASSKAQGTEAFFGQGTRLTVV.

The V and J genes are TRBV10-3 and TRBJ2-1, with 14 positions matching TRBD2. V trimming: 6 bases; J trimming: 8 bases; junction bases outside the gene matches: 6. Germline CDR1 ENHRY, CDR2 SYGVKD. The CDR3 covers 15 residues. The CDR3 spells CAISPRLAGGDEQFF. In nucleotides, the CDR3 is TGTGCCATCAGCCCCAGACTAGCGGGAGGGGATGAGCAGTTCTTC.

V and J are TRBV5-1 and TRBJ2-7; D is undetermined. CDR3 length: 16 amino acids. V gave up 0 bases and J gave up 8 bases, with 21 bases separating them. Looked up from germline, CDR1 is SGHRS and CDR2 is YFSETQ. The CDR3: CASSLARQATRLKQYF. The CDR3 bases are TGCGCCAGCAGCTTGGCGAGGCAGGCGACACGACTCAAGCAGTACTTC.

DNA of the CDR3: TGTGCCAGCAGCTTCGAAGGACAGGGAACAGATACGCAGTATTTT. The encoded protein is CASSFEGQGTDTQYF. V gene TRBV5-4 combines with J gene TRBJ2-3, with 8 bases lining up with TRBD1. The CDR3 contains 15 residues. Trimming at V came to 2 bases and at J to 3 bases, leaving 5 bases not matched to a gene. Germline CDR1 SGHNT, CDR2 YYREEE (reference sequence).

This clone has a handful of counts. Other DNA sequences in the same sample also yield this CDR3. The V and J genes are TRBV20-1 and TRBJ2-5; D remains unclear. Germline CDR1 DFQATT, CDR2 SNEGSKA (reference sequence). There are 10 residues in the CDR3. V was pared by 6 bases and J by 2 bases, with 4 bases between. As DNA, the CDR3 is TGCAGTGCCAGACAAGAGACCCAGTACTTC. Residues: CSARQETQYF.

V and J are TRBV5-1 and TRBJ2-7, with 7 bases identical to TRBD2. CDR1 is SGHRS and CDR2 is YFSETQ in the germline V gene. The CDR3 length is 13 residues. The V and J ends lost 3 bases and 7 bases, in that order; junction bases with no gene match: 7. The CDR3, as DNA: TGCGCCAGCAGCTGGGAAAATAGCGGGGAGCAGTACTTC. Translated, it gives CASSWENSGEQYF.

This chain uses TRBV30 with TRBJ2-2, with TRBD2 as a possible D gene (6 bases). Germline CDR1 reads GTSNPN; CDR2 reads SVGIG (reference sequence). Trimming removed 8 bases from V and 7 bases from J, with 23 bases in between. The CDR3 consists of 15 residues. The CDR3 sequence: CAGTTGTPGNGELFF. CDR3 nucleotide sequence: TGTGCCGGAACTACCGGGACTCCCGGAAACGGGGAGCTGTTTTTT.

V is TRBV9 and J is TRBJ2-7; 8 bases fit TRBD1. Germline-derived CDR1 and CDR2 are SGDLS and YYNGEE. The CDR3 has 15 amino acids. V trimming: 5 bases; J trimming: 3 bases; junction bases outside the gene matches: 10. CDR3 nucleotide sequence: TGTGCCAGCAGTGGAGGGACAGGTGGATTCTACGAGCAGTACTTC. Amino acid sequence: CASSGGTGGFYEQYF.

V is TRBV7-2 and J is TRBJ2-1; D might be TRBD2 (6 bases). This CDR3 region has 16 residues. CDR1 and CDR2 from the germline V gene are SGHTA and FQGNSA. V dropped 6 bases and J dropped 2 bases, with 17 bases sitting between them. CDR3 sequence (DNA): TGTGCCAGCAGGACTGGGACTCGCCGACCCTACAATGAGCAGTTCTTC. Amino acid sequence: CASRTGTRRPYNEQFF.

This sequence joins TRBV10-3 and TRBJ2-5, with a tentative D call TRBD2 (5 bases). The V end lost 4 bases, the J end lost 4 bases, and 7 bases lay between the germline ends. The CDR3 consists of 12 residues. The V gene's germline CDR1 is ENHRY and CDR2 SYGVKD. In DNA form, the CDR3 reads TGTGCCATCAGTGGAGAGGGAGAGACCCAGTACTTC. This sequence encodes CAISGEGETQYF.

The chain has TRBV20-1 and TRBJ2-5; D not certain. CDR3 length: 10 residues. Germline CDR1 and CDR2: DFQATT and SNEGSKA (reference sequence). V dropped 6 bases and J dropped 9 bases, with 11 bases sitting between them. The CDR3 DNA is TGCAGTGCCGCTAGAGAAGCCCAGTACTTC. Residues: CSAAREAQYF.

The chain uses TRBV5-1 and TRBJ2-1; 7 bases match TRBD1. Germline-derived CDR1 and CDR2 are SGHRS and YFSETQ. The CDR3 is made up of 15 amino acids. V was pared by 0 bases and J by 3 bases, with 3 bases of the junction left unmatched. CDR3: CASSLEDRIYNEQFF. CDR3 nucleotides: TGCGCCAGCAGCTTGGAGGACAGGATCTACAATGAGCAGTTCTTC.